This T cell receptor (beta chain) appears in the sequencing data of a study of OX40 agonist ivuxolimab in advanced cancers. Germline lookup yields CDR1 SNHLY and CDR2 FYNNEI. The V end was cut by 8 bases, the J end by 1 base, with 13 bases between. CDR3 size: 14 residues. Produced via immunoSEQ multiplex PCR; TCRdb's table is partial and in-frame only. The sample lists 50,000 to 70,000 clones; about 85% were seen once. Material: CD4+ or CD8+ T cells sorted from blood, obtained in a trial of the OX40 agonist ivuxolimab. This chain joins TRBV2 and TRBJ2-3, with D possibly being TRBD1 or TRBD2 (5 bases each). This receptor was identified in an adult with an advanced solid tumor such as melanoma, head and neck, liver or kidney cancer. In DNA form, the CDR3 reads TGTGCCAGCCCTCCCATGGGACGCACAGATACGCAGTATTTT. It translates to CASPPMGRTDTQYF.